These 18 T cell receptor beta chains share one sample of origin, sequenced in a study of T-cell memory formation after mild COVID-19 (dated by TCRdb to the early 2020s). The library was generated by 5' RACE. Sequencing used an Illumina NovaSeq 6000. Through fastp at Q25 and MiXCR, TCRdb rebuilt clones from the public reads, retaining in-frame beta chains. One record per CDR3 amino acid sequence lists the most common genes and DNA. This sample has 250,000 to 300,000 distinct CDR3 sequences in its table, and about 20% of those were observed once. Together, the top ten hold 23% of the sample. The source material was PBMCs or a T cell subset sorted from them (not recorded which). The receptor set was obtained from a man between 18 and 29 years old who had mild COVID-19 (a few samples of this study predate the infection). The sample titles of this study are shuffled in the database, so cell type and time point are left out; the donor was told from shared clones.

CDR3 residues: CASSQSGTQNTEAFF. CDR3 nucleotide sequence: TGTGCCAGCAGCCAATCCGGGACACAGAACACTGAAGCTTTCTTT. This rearrangement joins TRBV3-1 to TRBJ1-1, with TRBD1 as a possible D gene (6 bases). This CDR3 contains 15 residues. The V end lost 2 bases, the J end lost 1 base, and 11 bases lay between the germline ends. CDR1 LGHDT and CDR2 YNNKEL come from the germline V gene (reference sequence).

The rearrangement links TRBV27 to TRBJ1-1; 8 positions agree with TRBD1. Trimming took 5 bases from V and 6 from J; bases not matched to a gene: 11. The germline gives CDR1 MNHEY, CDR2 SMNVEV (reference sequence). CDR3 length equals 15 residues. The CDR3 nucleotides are TGTGCCAGCAGTCCATTTACAGGGGGTCTCGCTGAAGCTTTCTTT. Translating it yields CASSPFTGGLAEAFF.

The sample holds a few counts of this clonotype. The CDR3 loop is CSSSRAQETQYF. The CDR3 nucleotides read TGCAGCTCCTCCAGGGCCCAAGAGACCCAGTACTTC. J is TRBJ2-5 and V is TRBV29-1; the D gene is possibly TRBD1 (5 bases). The CDR3 is 12 residues long. Trimming stripped 8 bases from V and 1 base from J, with 11 bases between. CDR1 and CDR2 (germline): SQVTM, ANQGSEA. The full variable domain, with the rest looked up from reference TRBV29-1 and TRBJ2-5, is SAVISQKPSRDICQRGTSLTIQCQVDSQVTMMFWYRQQPGQSLTLIATANQGSEATYESGFVIDKFPISRPNLTFSTLTVSNMSPEDSSIYLCSSSRAQETQYFGPGTRLLVL.

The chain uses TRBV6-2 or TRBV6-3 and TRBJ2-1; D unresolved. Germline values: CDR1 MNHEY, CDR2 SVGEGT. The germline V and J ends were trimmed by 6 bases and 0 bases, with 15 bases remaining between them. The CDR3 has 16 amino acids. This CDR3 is CASRNPQTSSYNEQFF. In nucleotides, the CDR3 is TGTGCCAGCAGAAACCCCCAGACGAGCTCCTACAATGAGCAGTTCTTC.

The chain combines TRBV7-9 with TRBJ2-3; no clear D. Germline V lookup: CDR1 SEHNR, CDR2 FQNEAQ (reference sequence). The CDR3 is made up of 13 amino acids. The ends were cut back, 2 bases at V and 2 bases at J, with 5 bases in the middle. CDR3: CASSLSTTDTQYF. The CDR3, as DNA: TGTGCCAGCAGCTTATCCACCACAGATACGCAGTATTTT.

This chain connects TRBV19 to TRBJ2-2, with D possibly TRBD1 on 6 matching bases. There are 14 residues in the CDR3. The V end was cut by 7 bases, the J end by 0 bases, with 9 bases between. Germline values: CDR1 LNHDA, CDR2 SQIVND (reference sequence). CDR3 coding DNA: TGTGCCAGTACGAACAGGGCGAACACCGGGGAGCTGTTTTTT. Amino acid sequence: CASTNRANTGELFF.

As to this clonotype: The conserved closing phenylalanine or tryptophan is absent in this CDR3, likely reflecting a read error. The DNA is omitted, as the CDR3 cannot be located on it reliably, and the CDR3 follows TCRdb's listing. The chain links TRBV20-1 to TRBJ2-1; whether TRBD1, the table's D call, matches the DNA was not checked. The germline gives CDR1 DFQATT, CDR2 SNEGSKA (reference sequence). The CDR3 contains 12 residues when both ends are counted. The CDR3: CSAYTGHPGRRY.

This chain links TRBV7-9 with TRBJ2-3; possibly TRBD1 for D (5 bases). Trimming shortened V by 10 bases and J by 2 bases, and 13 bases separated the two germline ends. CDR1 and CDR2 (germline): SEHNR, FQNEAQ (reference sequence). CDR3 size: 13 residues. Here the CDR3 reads CATGDRNTDTQYF. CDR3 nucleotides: TGTGCCACCGGAGACAGAAACACAGATACGCAGTATTTT.

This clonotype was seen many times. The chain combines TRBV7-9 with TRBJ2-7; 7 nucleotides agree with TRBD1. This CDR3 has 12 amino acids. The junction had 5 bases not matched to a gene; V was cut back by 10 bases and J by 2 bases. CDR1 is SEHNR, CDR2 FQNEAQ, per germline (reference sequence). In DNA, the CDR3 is TGTGCCACGGTGGACAGGACCTACGAGCAGTACTTC. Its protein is CATVDRTYEQYF.

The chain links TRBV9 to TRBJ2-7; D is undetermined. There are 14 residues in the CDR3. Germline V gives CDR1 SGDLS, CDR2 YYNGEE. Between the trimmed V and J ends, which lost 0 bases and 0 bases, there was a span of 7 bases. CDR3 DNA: TGTGCCAGCAGCGTAGGGGTCAGCTCCTACGAGCAGTACTTC. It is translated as CASSVGVSSYEQYF.

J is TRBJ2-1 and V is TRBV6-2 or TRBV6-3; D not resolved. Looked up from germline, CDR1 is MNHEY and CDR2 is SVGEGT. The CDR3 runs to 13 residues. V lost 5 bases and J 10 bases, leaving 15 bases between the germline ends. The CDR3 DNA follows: TGTGCCAGCAGTCTTAACCCGGCCCACGAGCAGTTCTTC. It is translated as CASSLNPAHEQFF.

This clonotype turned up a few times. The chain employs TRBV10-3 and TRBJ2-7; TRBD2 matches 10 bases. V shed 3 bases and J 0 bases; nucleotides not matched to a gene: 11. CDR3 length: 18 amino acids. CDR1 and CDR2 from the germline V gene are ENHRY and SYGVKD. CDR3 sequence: CAISEIWLAGASSYEQYF. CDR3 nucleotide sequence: TGTGCCATCAGTGAAATTTGGCTAGCGGGGGCGAGCTCCTACGAGCAGTACTTC.

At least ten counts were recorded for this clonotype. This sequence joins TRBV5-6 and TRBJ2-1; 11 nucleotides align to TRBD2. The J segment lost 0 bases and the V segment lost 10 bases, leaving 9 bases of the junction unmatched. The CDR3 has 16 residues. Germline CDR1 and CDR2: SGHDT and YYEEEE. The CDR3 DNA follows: TGTGCCGGAACTAGCGGGGGCCCTTTCTCCTACAATGAGCAGTTCTTC. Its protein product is CAGTSGGPFSYNEQFF. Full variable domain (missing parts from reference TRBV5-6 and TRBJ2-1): DAGVTQSPTHLIKTRGQQVTLRCSPKSGHDTVSWYQQALGQGPQFIFQYYEEEERQRGNFPDRFSGHQFPNYSSELNVNALLLGDSALYLCAGTSGGPFSYNEQFFGPGTRLTVL.

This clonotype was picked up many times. CDR3 loop: CASSLGAYNEQFF. As DNA, the CDR3 is TGTGCCAGCAGCCTCGGGGCCTACAATGAGCAGTTCTTC. The V gene is TRBV7-9, the J gene TRBJ2-1, with D possibly matching TRBD2 (5 bases). The germline V and J ends were trimmed by 5 bases and 2 bases, with 7 bases remaining between them. Germline V CDR1 and CDR2: SEHNR, FQNEAQ (reference sequence). This CDR3 has 13 amino acids.

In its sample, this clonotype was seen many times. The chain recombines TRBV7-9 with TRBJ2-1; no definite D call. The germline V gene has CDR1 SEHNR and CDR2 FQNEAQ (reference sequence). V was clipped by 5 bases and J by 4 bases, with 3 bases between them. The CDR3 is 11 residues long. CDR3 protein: CASSGYNEQFF. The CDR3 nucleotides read TGTGCCAGCAGCGGGTACAATGAGCAGTTCTTC.

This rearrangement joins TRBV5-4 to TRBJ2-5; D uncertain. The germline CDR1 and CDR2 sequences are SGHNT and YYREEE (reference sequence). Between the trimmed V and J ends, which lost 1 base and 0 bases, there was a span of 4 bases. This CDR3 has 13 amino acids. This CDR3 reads CASSLPDQETQYF. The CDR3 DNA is TGTGCCAGCAGCTTGCCCGACCAAGAGACCCAGTACTTC.

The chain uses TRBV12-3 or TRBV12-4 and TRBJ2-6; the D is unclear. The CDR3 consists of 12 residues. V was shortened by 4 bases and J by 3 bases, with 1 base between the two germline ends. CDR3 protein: CASSYGANVLTF. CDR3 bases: TGTGCCAGCAGTTATGGGGCCAACGTCCTGACTTTC.

The CDR3 region has the DNA TGTGCCAGCAGCCGTGAGCCCTACGAGCAGTACGTC. Encoded protein: CASSREPYEQYV. This chain links TRBV2 with TRBJ2-7; D uncertain. CDR1 is SNHLY and CDR2 is FYNNEI in the germline V gene. The length of the CDR3 is 12 residues. The V end was cut by 6 bases, the J end by 2 bases, with 8 bases between.